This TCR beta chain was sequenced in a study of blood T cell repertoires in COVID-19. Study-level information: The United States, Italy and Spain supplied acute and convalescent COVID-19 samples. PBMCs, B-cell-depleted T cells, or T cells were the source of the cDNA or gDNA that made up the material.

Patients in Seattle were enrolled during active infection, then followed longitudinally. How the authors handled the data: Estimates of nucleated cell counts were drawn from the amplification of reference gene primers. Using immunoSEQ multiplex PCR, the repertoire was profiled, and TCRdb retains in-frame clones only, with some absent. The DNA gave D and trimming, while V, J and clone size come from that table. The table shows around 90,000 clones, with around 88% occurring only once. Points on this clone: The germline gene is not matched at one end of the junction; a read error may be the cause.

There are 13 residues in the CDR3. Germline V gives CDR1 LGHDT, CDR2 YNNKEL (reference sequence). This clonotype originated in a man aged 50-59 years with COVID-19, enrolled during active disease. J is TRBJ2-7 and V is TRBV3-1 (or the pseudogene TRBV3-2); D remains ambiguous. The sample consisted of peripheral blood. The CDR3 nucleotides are TGTGCCAGCAGCCCCCACAGTTCCTCCGAGCAGTACTTC. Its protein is CASSPHSSSEQYF.